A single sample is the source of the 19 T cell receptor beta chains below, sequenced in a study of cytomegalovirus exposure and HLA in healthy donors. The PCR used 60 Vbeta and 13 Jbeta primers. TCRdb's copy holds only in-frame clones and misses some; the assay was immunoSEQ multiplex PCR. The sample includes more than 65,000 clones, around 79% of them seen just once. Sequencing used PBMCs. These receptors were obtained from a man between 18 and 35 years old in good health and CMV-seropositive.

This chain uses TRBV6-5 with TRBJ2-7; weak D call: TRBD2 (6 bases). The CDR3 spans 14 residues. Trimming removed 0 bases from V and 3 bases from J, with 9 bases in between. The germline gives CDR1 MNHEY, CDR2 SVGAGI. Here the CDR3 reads CASSYSGLSYEQYF. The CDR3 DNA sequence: TGTGCCAGCAGTTACTCGGGACTCAGCTACGAGCAGTACTTC.

In DNA, the CDR3 is TGCGCCAGCAGCCAGGAAAGACAGATTCAGCCCCAGCATTTT. Protein sequence: CASSQERQIQPQHF. The rearrangement uses TRBV4-1 and TRBJ1-5; D is perhaps TRBD1 (5 bases). Trimming cost V 3 bases and J 6 bases, with 12 bases left between them. The CDR3 is 14 residues long. The germline gives CDR1 MGHRA, CDR2 YSYEKL.

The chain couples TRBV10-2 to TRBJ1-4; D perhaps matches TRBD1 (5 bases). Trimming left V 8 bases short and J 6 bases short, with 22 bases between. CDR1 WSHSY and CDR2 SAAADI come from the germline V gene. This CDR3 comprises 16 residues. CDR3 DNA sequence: TGCGCCAGCCCGAATCCTCTTTCAGGGTTCGATGAAAAACTGTTTTTT. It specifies CASPNPLSGFDEKLFF.

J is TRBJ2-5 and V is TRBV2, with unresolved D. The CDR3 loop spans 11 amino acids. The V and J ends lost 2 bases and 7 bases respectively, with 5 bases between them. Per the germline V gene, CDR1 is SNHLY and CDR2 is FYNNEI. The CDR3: CASSEQVTQYF. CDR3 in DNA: TGTGCCAGCAGTGAACAGGTGACCCAGTACTTC.

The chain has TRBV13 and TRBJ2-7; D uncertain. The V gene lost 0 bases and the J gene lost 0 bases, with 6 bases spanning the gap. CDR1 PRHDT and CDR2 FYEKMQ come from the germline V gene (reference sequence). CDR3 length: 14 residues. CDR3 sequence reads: CASSLGRSSYEQYF. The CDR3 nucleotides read TGTGCCAGCAGCTTAGGCCGTAGCTCCTACGAGCAGTACTTC.

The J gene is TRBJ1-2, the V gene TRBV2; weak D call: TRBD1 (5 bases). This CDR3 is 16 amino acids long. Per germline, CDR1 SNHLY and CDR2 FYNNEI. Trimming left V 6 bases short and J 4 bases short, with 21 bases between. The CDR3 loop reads CASRDLPRVKIYGYTF. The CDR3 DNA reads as TGTGCCAGCAGAGACCTCCCCAGGGTGAAGATCTATGGCTACACCTTC.

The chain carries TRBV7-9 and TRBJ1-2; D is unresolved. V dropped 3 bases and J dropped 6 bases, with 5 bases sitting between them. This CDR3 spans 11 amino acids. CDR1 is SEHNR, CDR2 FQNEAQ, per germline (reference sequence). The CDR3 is CASSLANGYTF. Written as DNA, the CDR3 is TGTGCCAGCAGCTTGGCCAATGGCTACACCTTC.

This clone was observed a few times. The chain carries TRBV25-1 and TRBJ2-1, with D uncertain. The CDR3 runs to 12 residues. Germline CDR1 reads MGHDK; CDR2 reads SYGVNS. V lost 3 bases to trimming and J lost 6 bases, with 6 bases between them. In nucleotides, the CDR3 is TGTGCCAGCAGTGACTACCGCAATGAGCAGTTCTTC. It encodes CASSDYRNEQFF.

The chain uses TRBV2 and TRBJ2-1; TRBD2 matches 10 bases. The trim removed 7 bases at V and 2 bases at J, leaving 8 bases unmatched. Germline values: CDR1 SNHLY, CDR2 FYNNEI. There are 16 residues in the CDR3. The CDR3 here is CASIDPTSGTYNEQFF. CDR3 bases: TGTGCCAGCATCGACCCCACTAGCGGGACCTACAATGAGCAGTTCTTC.

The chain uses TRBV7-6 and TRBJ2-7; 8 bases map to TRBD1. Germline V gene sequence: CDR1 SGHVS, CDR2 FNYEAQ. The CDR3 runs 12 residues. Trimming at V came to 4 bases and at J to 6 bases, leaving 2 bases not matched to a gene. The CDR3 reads CASSYGQGEQYF. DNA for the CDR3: TGTGCCAGCAGCTACGGACAGGGCGAGCAGTACTTC.

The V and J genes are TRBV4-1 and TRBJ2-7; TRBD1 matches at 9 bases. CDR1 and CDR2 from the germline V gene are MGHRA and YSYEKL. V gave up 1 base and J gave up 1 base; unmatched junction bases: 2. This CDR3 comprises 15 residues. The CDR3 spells CASSQGQGVSYEQYF. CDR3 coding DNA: TGCGCCAGCAGCCAAGGACAGGGGGTTTCCTACGAGCAGTACTTC.

The CDR3 DNA reads TGTGCCAGCAGTGCCCGTAGCGGGCTAGAGACCCAGTACTTC. Translating gives CASSARSGLETQYF. This sequence joins TRBV25-1 and TRBJ2-5; TRBD2 matches at 7 bases. Germline V lookup: CDR1 MGHDK, CDR2 SYGVNS. V shed 4 bases and J 4 bases; nucleotides not matched to a gene: 6. This CDR3 has 14 residues.

The chain's CDR3 is CASSLGLAATGELFF. For the CDR3, the DNA is TGCGCCAGCAGCCTGGGACTAGCGGCCACCGGGGAGCTGTTTTTT. The rearrangement uses TRBV4-1 and TRBJ2-2, with TRBD2 identical over 11 bases. The CDR3 runs 15 residues. Trimming cost V 4 bases and J 4 bases; bases outside gene matches: 2. Germline V lookup: CDR1 MGHRA, CDR2 YSYEKL.

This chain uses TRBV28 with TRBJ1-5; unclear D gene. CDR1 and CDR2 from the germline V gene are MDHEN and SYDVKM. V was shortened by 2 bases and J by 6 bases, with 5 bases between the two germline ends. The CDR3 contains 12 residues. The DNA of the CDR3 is TGTGCCAGCAGTTTAGTCGGTCAGCCCCAGCATTTT. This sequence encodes CASSLVGQPQHF.

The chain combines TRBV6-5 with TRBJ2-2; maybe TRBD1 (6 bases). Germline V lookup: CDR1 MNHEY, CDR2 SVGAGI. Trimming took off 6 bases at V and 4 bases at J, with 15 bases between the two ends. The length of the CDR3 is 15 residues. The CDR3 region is CASRGGFGGTGELFF. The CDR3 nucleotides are TGTGCCAGCAGAGGGGGTTTTGGGGGCACCGGGGAGCTGTTTTTT.

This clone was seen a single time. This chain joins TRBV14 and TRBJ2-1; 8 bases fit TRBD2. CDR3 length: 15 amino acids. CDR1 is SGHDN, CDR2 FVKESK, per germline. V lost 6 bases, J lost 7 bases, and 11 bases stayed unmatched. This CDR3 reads CASSFSGRARNEQFF. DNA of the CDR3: TGTGCCAGCAGTTTCAGCGGGAGAGCGAGGAATGAGCAGTTCTTC.

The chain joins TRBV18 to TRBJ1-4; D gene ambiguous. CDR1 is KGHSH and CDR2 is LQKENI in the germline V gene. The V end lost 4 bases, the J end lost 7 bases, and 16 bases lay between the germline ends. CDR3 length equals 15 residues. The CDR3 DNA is TGTGCCAGCTCACGGCGGGGAGGAGAAGGTGAAAAACTGTTTTTT. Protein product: CASSRRGGEGEKLFF.

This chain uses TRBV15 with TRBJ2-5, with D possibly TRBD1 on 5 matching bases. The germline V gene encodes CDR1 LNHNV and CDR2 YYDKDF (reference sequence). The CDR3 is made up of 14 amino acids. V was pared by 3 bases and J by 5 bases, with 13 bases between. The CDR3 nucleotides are TGTGCCACCAGCAGCTACAGGCCGAGCGAGACCCAGTACTTC. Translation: CATSSYRPSETQYF.

The chain's CDR3 is CASSSTSGRAGVSYNEQFF. The CDR3 bases are TGTGCCAGCAGCTCGACTAGCGGGAGGGCCGGGGTATCCTACAATGAGCAGTTCTTC. The chain uses TRBV7-9 and TRBJ2-1; 14 bases agree with TRBD2. CDR1 and CDR2 (germline): SEHNR, FQNEAQ (reference sequence). After removal of 4 bases from V and 1 base from J, the junction contained 9 bases not matched to a gene. This CDR3 has 19 residues.